This T cell receptor (beta chain) was found in a study of control samples from healthy donors and cancer patients. The repertoire was sequenced with immunoSEQ multiplex PCR; TCRdb's copy has only in-frame clones and lacks some. The sample contains 29,000 or so clones, roughly 85% of which appear only once. CDR3 size: 12 residues. CDR1 and CDR2 from the germline V gene are MNHEY and SVGEGT. V lost 2 bases, J lost 4 bases, and 3 bases lay in between. Sequencing used formalin-fixed, paraffin-embedded tissue. The chain has TRBV6-2 or TRBV6-3 and TRBJ2-1; D not certain. The sequence was collected from a female donor with melanoma. CDR3 in amino acids: CASSYPYNEQFF. CDR3 nucleotide sequence: TGTGCCAGCAGTTACCCATACAATGAGCAGTTCTTC.